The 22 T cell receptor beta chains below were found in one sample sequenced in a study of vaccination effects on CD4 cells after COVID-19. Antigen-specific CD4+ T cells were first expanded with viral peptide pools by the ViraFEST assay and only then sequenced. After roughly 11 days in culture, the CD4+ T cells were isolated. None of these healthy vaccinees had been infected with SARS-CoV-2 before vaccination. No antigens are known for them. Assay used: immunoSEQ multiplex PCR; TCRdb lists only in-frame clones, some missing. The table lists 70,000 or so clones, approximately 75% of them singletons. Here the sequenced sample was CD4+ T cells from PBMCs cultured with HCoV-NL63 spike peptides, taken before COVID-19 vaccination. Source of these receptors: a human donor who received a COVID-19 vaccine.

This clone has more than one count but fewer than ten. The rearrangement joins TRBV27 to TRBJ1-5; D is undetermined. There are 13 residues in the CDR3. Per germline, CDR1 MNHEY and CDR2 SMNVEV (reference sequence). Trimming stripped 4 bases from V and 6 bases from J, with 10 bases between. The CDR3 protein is CASSYSRAQPQHF. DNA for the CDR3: TGTGCCAGCAGTTACAGCAGAGCTCAGCCCCAGCATTTT.

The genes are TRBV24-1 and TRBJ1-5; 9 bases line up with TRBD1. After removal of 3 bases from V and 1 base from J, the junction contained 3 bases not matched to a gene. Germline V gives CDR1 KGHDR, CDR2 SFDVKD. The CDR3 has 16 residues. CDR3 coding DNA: TGTGCCACCAGTGATGCGACAGGGGGAAGCAATCAGCCCCAGCATTTT. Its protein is CATSDATGGSNQPQHF.

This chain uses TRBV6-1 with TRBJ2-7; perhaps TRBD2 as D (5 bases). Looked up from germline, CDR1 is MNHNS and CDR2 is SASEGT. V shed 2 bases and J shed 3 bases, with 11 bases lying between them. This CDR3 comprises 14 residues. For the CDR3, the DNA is TGTGCCAGCAGTGAAAACACCCGGGGCTACGAGCAGTACGTC. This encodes CASSENTRGYEQYV.

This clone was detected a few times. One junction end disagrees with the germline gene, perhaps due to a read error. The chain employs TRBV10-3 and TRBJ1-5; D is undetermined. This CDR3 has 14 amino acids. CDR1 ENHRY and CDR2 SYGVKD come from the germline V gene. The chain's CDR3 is CAISQSGGNQPQHF. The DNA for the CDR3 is TGTGCCATCAGTCAGTCGGGAGGCAATCAGCCCCAGCATTTT.

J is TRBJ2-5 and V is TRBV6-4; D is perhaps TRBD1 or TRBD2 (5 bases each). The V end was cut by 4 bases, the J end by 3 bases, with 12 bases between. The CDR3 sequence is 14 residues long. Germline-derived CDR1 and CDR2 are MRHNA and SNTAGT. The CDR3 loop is CASSGTGTEETQYF. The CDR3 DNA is TGTGCCAGCAGTGGAACCGGGACCGAAGAGACCCAGTACTTC.

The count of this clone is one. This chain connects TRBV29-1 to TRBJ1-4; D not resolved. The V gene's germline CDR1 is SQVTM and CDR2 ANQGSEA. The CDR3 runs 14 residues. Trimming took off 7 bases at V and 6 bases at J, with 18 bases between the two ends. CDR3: CSALSVVGHEKLFF. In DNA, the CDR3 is TGCAGCGCGCTATCGGTGGTAGGCCATGAAAAACTGTTTTTT. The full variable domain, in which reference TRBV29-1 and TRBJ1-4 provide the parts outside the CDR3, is SAVISQKPSRDICQRGTSLTIQCQVDSQVTMMFWYRQQPGQSLTLIATANQGSEATYESGFVIDKFPISRPNLTFSTLTVSNMSPEDSSIYLCSALSVVGHEKLFFGSGTQLSVL.

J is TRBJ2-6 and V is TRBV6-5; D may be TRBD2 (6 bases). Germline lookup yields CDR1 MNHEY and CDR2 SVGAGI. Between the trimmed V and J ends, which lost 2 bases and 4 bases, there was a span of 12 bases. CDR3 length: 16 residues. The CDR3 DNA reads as TGTGCCAGCAGTTACCCCGGAGGGCGGGGGGCCAACGTCCTGACTTTC. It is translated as CASSYPGGRGANVLTF.

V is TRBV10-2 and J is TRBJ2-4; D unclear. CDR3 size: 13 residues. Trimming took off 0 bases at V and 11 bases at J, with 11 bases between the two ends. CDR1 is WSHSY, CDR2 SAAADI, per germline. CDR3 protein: CASSESSVLFQYF. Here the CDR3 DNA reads TGCGCCAGCAGTGAGTCGAGCGTCCTCTTTCAGTACTTC.

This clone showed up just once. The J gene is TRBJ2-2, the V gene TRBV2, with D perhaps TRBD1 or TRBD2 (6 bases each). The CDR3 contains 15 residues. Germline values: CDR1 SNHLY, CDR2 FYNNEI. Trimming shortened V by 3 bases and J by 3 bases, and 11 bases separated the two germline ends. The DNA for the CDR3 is TGTGCCAGCAGTGAGTTGGGGGGCCACACCGGGGAGCTGTTTTTT. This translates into CASSELGGHTGELFF.

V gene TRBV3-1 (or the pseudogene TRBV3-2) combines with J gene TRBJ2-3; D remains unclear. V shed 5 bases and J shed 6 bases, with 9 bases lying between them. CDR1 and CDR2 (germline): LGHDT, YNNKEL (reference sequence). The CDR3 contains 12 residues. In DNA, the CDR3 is TGTGCCAGCAGCATACCCGGGGATACGCAGTATTTT. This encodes CASSIPGDTQYF.

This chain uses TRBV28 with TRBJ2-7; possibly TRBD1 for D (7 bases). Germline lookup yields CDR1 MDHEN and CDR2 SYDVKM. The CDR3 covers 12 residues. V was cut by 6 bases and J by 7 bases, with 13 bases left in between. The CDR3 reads CASSGGGWEQYV. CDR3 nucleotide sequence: TGTGCCAGCAGCGGAGGGGGCTGGGAGCAGTACGTC.

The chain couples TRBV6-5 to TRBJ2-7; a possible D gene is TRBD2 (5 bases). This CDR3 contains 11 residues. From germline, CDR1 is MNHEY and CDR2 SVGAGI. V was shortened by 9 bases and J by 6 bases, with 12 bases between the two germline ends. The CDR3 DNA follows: TGTGCCAGTAGGACCGAGGGCGAGCAGTACGTC. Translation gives CASRTEGEQYV.

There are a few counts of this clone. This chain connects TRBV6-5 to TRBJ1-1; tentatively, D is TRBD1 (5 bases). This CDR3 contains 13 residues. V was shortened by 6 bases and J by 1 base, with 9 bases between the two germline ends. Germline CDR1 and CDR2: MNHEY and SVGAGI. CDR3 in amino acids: CASSHGQNTEAFF. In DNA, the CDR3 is TGTGCCAGCAGCCACGGACAGAACACTGAAGCTTTCTTT.

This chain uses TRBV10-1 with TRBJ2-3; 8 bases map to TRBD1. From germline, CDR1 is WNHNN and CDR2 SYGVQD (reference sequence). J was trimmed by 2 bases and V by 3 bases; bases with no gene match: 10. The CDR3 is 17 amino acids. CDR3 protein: CASSDFWTGQDTDTQYF. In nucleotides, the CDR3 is TGCGCCAGCAGTGACTTCTGGACAGGGCAGGACACAGATACGCAGTATTTT.

Here the CDR3 DNA reads TGTGCCAGCTCACAGCAAGAAGATAATTCACCCCTCCACTTT. It encodes CASSQQEDNSPLHF. This chain connects TRBV18 to TRBJ1-6, with no clear D. The CDR3 spans 14 residues. The germline gives CDR1 KGHSH, CDR2 LQKENI. Trimming cost V 4 bases and J 5 bases, with 9 bases left between them.

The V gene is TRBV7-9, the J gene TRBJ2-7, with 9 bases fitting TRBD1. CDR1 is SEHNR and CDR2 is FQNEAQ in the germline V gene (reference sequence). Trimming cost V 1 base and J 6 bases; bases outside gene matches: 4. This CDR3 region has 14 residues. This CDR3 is CASSLDRGLGEQYV. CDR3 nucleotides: TGTGCCAGCAGCTTAGACAGGGGGCTGGGCGAGCAGTACGTC.

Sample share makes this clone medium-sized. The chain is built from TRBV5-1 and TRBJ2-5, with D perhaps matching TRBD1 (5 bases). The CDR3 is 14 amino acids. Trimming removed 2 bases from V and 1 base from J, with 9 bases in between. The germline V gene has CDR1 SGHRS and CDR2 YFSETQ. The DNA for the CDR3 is TGCGCCAGCAGCTTAAAGACAGCCCAAGAGACCCAGTACTTC. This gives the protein CASSLKTAQETQYF.

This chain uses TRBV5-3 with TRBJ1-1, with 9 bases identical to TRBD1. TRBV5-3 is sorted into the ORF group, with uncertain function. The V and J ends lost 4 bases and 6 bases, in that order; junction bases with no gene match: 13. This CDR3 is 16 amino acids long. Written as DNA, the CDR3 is TGTGCCAGAAGCGAATTAAACAGGGGGCTGTGGGCTGAAGCTTTCTTT. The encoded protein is CARSELNRGLWAEAFF.

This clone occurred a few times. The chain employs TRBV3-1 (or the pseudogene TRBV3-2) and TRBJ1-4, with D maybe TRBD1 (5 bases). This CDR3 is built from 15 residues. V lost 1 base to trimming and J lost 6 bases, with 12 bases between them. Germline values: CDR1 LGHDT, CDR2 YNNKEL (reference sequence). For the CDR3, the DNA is TGTGCCAGCAGCCAAGGCACAGGCGAGTATGAAAAACTGTTTTTT. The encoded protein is CASSQGTGEYEKLFF.

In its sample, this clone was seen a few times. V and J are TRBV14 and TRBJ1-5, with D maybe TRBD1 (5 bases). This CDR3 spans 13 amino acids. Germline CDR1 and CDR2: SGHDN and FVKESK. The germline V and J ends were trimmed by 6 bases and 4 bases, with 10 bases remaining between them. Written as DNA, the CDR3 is TGTGCCAGCAGTCGGGACCAAAATCAGCCCCAGCATTTT. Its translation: CASSRDQNQPQHF.

In DNA form, the CDR3 reads TGCGCCAGCAGCTTGGTGCCCCCACAAGGCGAGCAGTTCTTC. It translates to CASSLVPPQGEQFF. V and J are TRBV5-1 and TRBJ2-1; D is unclear. In germline, CDR1 is SGHRS, CDR2 YFSETQ. The CDR3 runs to 14 residues. The germline V and J ends were trimmed by 0 bases and 10 bases, with 14 bases remaining between them. The variable domain in full, completed from reference TRBV5-1 and TRBJ2-1, reads KAGVTQTPRYLIKTRGQQVTLSCSPISGHRSVSWYQQTPGQGLQFLFEYFSETQRNKGNFPGRFSGRQFSNSRSEMNVSTLELGDSALYLCASSLVPPQGEQFFGPGTRLTVL.

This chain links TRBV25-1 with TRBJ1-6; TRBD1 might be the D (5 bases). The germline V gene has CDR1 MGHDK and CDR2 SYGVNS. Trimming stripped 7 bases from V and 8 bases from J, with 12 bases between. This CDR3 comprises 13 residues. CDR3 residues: CASTQRGDSPLHF. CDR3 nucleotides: TGTGCCAGCACCCAACGAGGGGATTCACCCCTCCACTTT.